Below, 32 T cell receptor beta chains from the same sample are listed, as sequenced in a study of Graves' ophthalmopathy and Graves' hyperthyroidism. RNA transcripts provided the template for amplifying TCR beta CDR3 regions. HTBI-primed first-round RT-PCR preceded second-round multiplex PCR. Each CDR3 protein is one row after TCRdb ran MiXCR on the multiplex PCR reads. Here the sample spans around 1.1 million distinct CDR3 sequences, 35% to 40% being singletons. Material for sequencing was peripheral blood or thyroid tissue (not recorded which). These TCRs come from an adult man with Graves' hyperthyroidism.

The rearrangement uses TRBV13 and TRBJ1-1, with TRBD1 as a possible D gene (5 bases). The CDR3 is made up of 14 amino acids. CDR1 is PRHDT, CDR2 FYEKMQ, per germline (reference sequence). Trimming shortened V by 5 bases and J by 1 base, and 11 bases separated the two germline ends. CDR3 sequence: CASSTRGSNTEAFF. The DNA of the CDR3 is TGTGCCAGCAGCACGAGGGGCTCGAACACTGAAGCTTTCTTT.

The J gene is TRBJ2-7, the V gene TRBV6-5; D ambiguous. CDR1 and CDR2 (germline): MNHEY, SVGAGI. The V and J ends lost 6 bases and 4 bases respectively, with 22 bases between them. This CDR3 has 16 residues. CDR3 residues: CASRKSGDTEFYEQYF. The CDR3 DNA reads TGTGCCAGCAGAAAGTCGGGCGATACGGAGTTTTACGAGCAGTACTTC.

CDR3 nucleotide sequence: TGTGCCAGCAGCACCTTAGCGGGAGGGCCAATCGGTGAGCAGTTCTTC. It specifies CASSTLAGGPIGEQFF. The V and J genes are TRBV7-2 and TRBJ2-1; TRBD2 aligns across 11 bases. CDR1 is SGHTA, CDR2 FQGNSA, per germline. The V gene end was trimmed by 5 bases and the J gene end by 9 bases; junction bases not matched to a gene: 12. The CDR3 runs to 16 residues.

This clonotype turned up a few times. Relative to the germline gene, one junction end is altered; a read error may explain this. The chain combines TRBV9 with TRBJ2-2; the D call may be TRBD1 or TRBD2 (6 bases each). The germline V gene has CDR1 SGDLS and CDR2 YYNGEE. The CDR3 spans 16 residues. The CDR3 DNA reads as TGTGCCAGCAGCTCCCACCGTGGGGGGCCCACCGGGGAGCTGTCTTGG. Amino acids: CASSSHRGGPTGELSW.

This clonotype has a count of ten or more. The chain employs TRBV9 and TRBJ2-7; no firm D call. Trimming stripped 0 bases from V and 2 bases from J, with 9 bases between. Looked up from germline, CDR1 is SGDLS and CDR2 is YYNGEE. The CDR3 contains 14 residues. For the CDR3, the DNA is TGTGCCAGCAGCGTAGCTGCAGTTCCCTACGAGCAGTACTTC. It yields the protein CASSVAAVPYEQYF.

This clonotype was picked up many times. An end of the junction does not agree with germline; a read error may underlie this. The rearrangement joins TRBV3-1 to TRBJ1-2; D call uncertain. CDR3 length: 14 amino acids. Looked up from germline, CDR1 is LGHDT and CDR2 is YNNKEL (reference sequence). The CDR3 DNA reads TGTGCCAGCAGCCAAGGAACTGCAGTTTATGACTACACCTTC. It translates to CASSQGTAVYDYTF.

This clonotype was detected ten times or more. This sequence joins TRBV24-1 and TRBJ1-5, with 10 bases matching TRBD1. CDR1 and CDR2 (germline): KGHDR, SFDVKD. Trimming at V came to 2 bases and at J to 6 bases, leaving 3 bases not matched to a gene. The CDR3 extends over 15 amino acids. CDR3 residues: CATSDSDRGSQPQHF. CDR3 sequence (DNA): TGTGCCACCAGTGATTCGGACAGGGGGAGTCAGCCCCAGCATTTT.

The rearrangement uses TRBV29-1 and TRBJ2-5, with 12 bases matching TRBD2. The CDR3 runs 14 residues. CDR1 is SQVTM and CDR2 is ANQGSEA in the germline V gene. Here the CDR3 reads CSCRTSGNQETQYF. CDR3 in DNA: TGCAGTTGCCGGACTAGCGGGAACCAAGAGACCCAGTACTTC.

The chain couples TRBV11-2 to TRBJ1-1, with TRBD1 as a possible D gene (5 bases). This CDR3 has 12 amino acids. The germline V gene encodes CDR1 SGHAT and CDR2 FQNNGV. V lost 5 bases and J 7 bases, leaving 11 bases between the germline ends. CDR3 sequence (DNA): TGTGCCAGCAGCGTAGGGGCAGTTGAAGCTTTCTTT. Translated, it gives CASSVGAVEAFF.

This clonotype was observed at least ten times. This sequence joins TRBV15 and TRBJ1-1; the D is unclear. The CDR3 sequence is 13 residues long. Per the germline V gene, CDR1 is LNHNV and CDR2 is YYDKDF (reference sequence). Trimming removed 8 bases from V and 1 base from J, with 11 bases in between. The CDR3 loop is CATGRTKNTEAFF. DNA for the CDR3: TGTGCCACCGGGCGAACGAAGAACACTGAAGCTTTCTTT. The entire variable domain, with the rest obtained from reference TRBV15 and TRBJ1-1, is as follows: DAMVIQNPRYQVTQFGKPVTLSCSQTLNHNVMYWYQQKSSQAPKLLFHYYDKDFNNEADTPDNFQSRRPNTSFCFLDIRSPGLGDTAMYLCATGRTKNTEAFFGQGTRLTVV.

This clonotype was seen many times. This chain links TRBV13 with TRBJ2-7; 8 bases fit TRBD1. Trimming at V came to 5 bases and at J to 0 bases, leaving 6 bases not matched to a gene. Germline CDR1 reads PRHDT; CDR2 reads FYEKMQ (reference sequence). There are 15 residues in the CDR3. The CDR3 loop reads CASSNRQGPSYEQYF. Here the CDR3 DNA reads TGTGCCAGCAGCAACCGACAGGGGCCCTCCTACGAGCAGTACTTC.

In this sample, this clonotype turned up a few times. The chain uses TRBV7-2 and TRBJ2-7; 11 positions agree with TRBD1. Germline CDR1 is SGHTA and CDR2 is FQGNSA. The CDR3 is 16 residues long. The ends lost 2 bases at V and 4 bases at J; junction bases unmatched: 7. The CDR3 DNA sequence: TGTGCCAGCAGCTTATTAGGACAGGGGGCTATTTACGAGCAGTACTTC. Its protein product is CASSLLGQGAIYEQYF.

The chain carries TRBV6-6 and TRBJ2-5; TRBD2 matches 13 bases. This CDR3 comprises 15 residues. Germline CDR1 MNHNY, CDR2 SVGAGI (reference sequence). V lost 7 bases, J lost 4 bases, and 6 bases stayed unmatched. The CDR3 nucleotides are TGTGCCAGCAAAGAACTAGCGGGAGGGCTAGAGACCCAGTACTTC. Translated, it gives CASKELAGGLETQYF.

With regard to this clonotype: This may be a read error, as it is one base from a much larger clone. V is TRBV5-1 and J is TRBJ1-2; no firm D call. The CDR3 sequence is 14 residues long. V lost 0 bases, J lost 4 bases, and 10 bases lay in between. From germline, CDR1 is SGHRS and CDR2 YFSETQ. CDR3 DNA: TGCGCCAGCAGCTTGGAACAGAGATTCTATGGCTACACCTTC. Translated: CASSLEQRFYGYTF.

This rearrangement joins TRBV29-1 to TRBJ1-4; D call uncertain. V lost 7 bases to trimming and J lost 10 bases, with 10 bases between them. The CDR3 has 10 residues. Germline CDR1 reads SQVTM; CDR2 reads ANQGSEA. The CDR3: CSATSGKLFF. The CDR3 nucleotides read TGCAGCGCTACTAGCGGAAAACTGTTTTTT.

This clonotype came up many times. The rearrangement links TRBV4-1 to TRBJ2-7; D call uncertain. Germline lookup yields CDR1 MGHRA and CDR2 YSYEKL. This CDR3 region has 12 residues. V lost 1 base and J lost 11, with 12 bases in between. CDR3 in amino acids: CASSQVGKDKYF. In DNA form, the CDR3 reads TGCGCCAGCAGCCAAGTTGGTAAAGATAAGTACTTC.

This clonotype was observed many times. The rearrangement uses TRBV7-9 and TRBJ1-5, with a tentative D call TRBD1 (5 bases). CDR3 length: 16 amino acids. The V end was cut by 1 base, the J end by 11 bases, with 21 bases between. The germline CDR1 and CDR2 sequences are SEHNR and FQNEAQ (reference sequence). The DNA of the CDR3 is TGTGCCAGCAGCTTAGGGGGGAAGGGAACAGAAAGGTCCCAGCATTTT. Amino acid sequence: CASSLGGKGTERSQHF.

To note about this clonotype: Sequence at one end of the junction differs from germline and may be a read error. The chain recombines TRBV29-1 with TRBJ1-1, with D possibly being TRBD1 (5 bases). Germline V gives CDR1 SQVTM, CDR2 ANQGSEA. The CDR3 loop spans 11 amino acids. The DNA of the CDR3 is TGCAGTGGGACGGTTAGCACTGAAGCCTTCTTT. Translating it yields CSGTVSTEAFF.

In regard to this clonotype: A much more abundant neighbour one base away suggests this may be a read error. This chain links TRBV2 with TRBJ1-1, with D perhaps TRBD1 (5 bases). The germline gives CDR1 SNHLY, CDR2 FYNNEI. V dropped 4 bases and J dropped 7 bases, with 10 bases sitting between them. The CDR3 spans 12 residues. CDR3 in DNA: TGTGCCAGCAGTGGGGGACGGGATGAAGCTTTCTTT. Its protein is CASSGGRDEAFF. Filled out from reference TRBV2 and TRBJ1-1, the complete variable domain reads EPEVTQTPSHQVTQMGQEVILRCVPISNHLYFYWYRQILGQKVEFLVSFYNNEISEKSEIFDDQFSVERPDGSNFTLKIRSTKLEDSAMYFCASSGGRDEAFFGQGTRLTVV.

The chain carries TRBV7-2 and TRBJ2-5; 11 nucleotides match TRBD2. The germline V gene has CDR1 SGHTA and CDR2 FQGNSA. The CDR3 loop spans 21 amino acids. With V trimmed by 5 bases and J by 5 bases, 25 bases remained unmatched. This CDR3 is CASSRTTRPGVAGGPMETQYF. CDR3 nucleotides: TGTGCCAGCAGCAGAACTACTCGTCCCGGGGTAGCGGGGGGGCCTATGGAGACCCAGTACTTC.

This clonotype was observed many times. The chain links TRBV20-1 to TRBJ2-5; TRBD1 matches 7 bases. This CDR3 is built from 12 residues. V was clipped by 5 bases and J by 5 bases; unmatched bases: 5. Germline lookup yields CDR1 DFQATT and CDR2 SNEGSKA (reference sequence). CDR3 protein: CSALTGPETQYF. The CDR3 DNA reads TGCAGTGCTCTGACAGGGCCGGAGACCCAGTACTTC.

This chain uses TRBV20-1 with TRBJ1-5; tentative D call: TRBD1 (6 bases). The germline CDR1 and CDR2 sequences are DFQATT and SNEGSKA (reference sequence). The CDR3 consists of 14 residues. V dropped 3 bases and J dropped 0 bases, with 9 bases sitting between them. CDR3 nucleotides: TGCAGTGCTAGGGACAGAAATAGCAATCAGCCCCAGCATTTT. Amino acid sequence: CSARDRNSNQPQHF.

This clonotype was observed at least ten times. The V gene is TRBV2, the J gene TRBJ1-4, with D unresolved. The CDR3 consists of 14 residues. Trimming left V 6 bases short and J 7 bases short, with 15 bases between. Germline CDR1 SNHLY, CDR2 FYNNEI. In DNA form, the CDR3 reads TGTGCCAGCAGCCCAGAAAACTCGGGTGAAAAACTGTTTTTT. Amino acid sequence: CASSPENSGEKLFF.

The J gene is TRBJ2-6, the V gene TRBV29-1; D not certain. CDR1 SQVTM and CDR2 ANQGSEA come from the germline V gene. Trimming pared 5 bases from V and 2 bases from J, leaving 1 base between. The CDR3 loop spans 11 amino acids. The CDR3: CSVTGANVLTF. DNA of the CDR3: TGCAGCGTTACTGGGGCCAACGTCCTGACTTTC.

V usage is TRBV24-1 and J usage is TRBJ1-5, with no clear D. The germline gives CDR1 KGHDR, CDR2 SFDVKD. V was trimmed by 3 bases and J by 15 bases, leaving 5 bases between them. This CDR3 has 9 residues. CDR3 amino acids: CATSDPGHF. The DNA for the CDR3 is TGTGCCACCAGTGATCCCGGGCATTTT.

This clonotype was observed at least ten times. This chain uses TRBV9 with TRBJ1-1; a possible D gene is TRBD1 (6 bases). Germline-derived CDR1 and CDR2 are SGDLS and YYNGEE. V was clipped by 0 bases and J by 2 bases, with 11 bases between them. This CDR3 region has 15 residues. The CDR3 is CASSVVGGGNTEAFF. Written as DNA, the CDR3 is TGTGCCAGCAGCGTAGTGGGGGGCGGAAACACTGAAGCTTTCTTT.

V usage is TRBV7-6 and J usage is TRBJ2-5; no clear D gene. Germline loops: CDR1 SGHVS, CDR2 FNYEAQ. V was cut by 6 bases and J by 5 bases, with 10 bases left in between. CDR3 length: 12 residues. CDR3 DNA: TGTGCCAGCAGTGCAACTTCGGAGACCCAGTACTTC. Protein product: CASSATSETQYF.

This clonotype was counted a few times. The chain links TRBV27 to TRBJ1-1; D gene uncertain. Trimming shortened V by 3 bases and J by 3 bases, and 8 bases separated the two germline ends. The CDR3 is made up of 13 amino acids. Per the germline V gene, CDR1 is MNHEY and CDR2 is SMNVEV (reference sequence). This CDR3 reads CASSFRVHTEAFF. The CDR3 DNA is TGTGCCAGCAGTTTCCGGGTCCACACTGAAGCTTTCTTT.

This clonotype was seen repeatedly, ten times or more. This chain joins TRBV12-3 or TRBV12-4 and TRBJ1-1, with D possibly matching TRBD1 (5 bases). This CDR3 is 14 amino acids long. V shed 5 bases and J shed 0 bases, with 10 bases lying between them. The CDR3 DNA sequence: TGTGCCAGCAGTAAACAGGTGATGAACACTGAAGCTTTCTTT. It specifies CASSKQVMNTEAFF.

This clonotype has ten or more counts. This chain connects TRBV7-2 to TRBJ2-5; D is unclear. The CDR3 extends over 14 amino acids. The V end was cut by 1 base, the J end by 1 base, with 7 bases between. CDR1 is SGHTA and CDR2 is FQGNSA in the germline V gene. CDR3 in DNA: TGTGCCAGCAGCTTAGGCCTACTCCAAGAGACCCAGTACTTC. It is translated as CASSLGLLQETQYF.

This clonotype has at least ten counts. The chain has TRBV20-1 and TRBJ1-2; D ambiguous. The V gene's germline CDR1 is DFQATT and CDR2 SNEGSKA (reference sequence). Trimming left V 5 bases short and J 4 bases short, with 17 bases between. There are 14 residues in the CDR3. This CDR3 is CSASQAGVGYGYTF. The DNA for the CDR3 is TGCAGTGCTTCCCAAGCCGGGGTCGGCTATGGCTACACCTTC.

The chain employs TRBV24-1 and TRBJ1-2; 11 bases line up with TRBD1. Germline V lookup: CDR1 KGHDR, CDR2 SFDVKD. The CDR3 runs 14 residues. V was clipped by 4 bases and J by 7 bases; unmatched bases: 4. The CDR3 region has the DNA TGTGCCACCAGTGAAGGACAGGGGGCTTCTGGCTACACCTTC. Protein sequence: CATSEGQGASGYTF.